This T cell receptor beta chain was observed in a study of Graves' ophthalmopathy and Graves' hyperthyroidism. Excluded were patients with other autoimmune diseases, uncontrolled infections, pregnancy or lactation. The CDR3 has 12 amino acids. V was shortened by 5 bases and J by 4 bases, with 9 bases between the two germline ends. From germline, CDR1 is SEHNR and CDR2 FQNEAQ (reference sequence). Amplified TCR beta CDR3 regions were obtained using RNA transcripts as template. In the first round, RT-PCR was carried out with HTBI primers, and a multiplex PCR formed the second round. TCRdb ran MiXCR on the multiplex PCR reads and lists one entry per CDR3 protein. The repertoire consists of hundreds of thousands of distinct CDR3 sequences, with about 44% occurring once and the leading ten covering approximately 43%.

Sequences were obtained from peripheral blood. The sequence came from an adult man with Graves' ophthalmopathy. V is TRBV7-9 and J is TRBJ2-7; the D is unclear. This CDR3 reads CASSTVAYEQYF. The CDR3 nucleotides read TGTGCCAGCAGCACCGTCGCTTACGAGCAGTACTTC.